One and the same sample provided the 18 T cell receptor beta chains below, sequenced in a study of T cells after yellow fever vaccination. MiXCR was run by TCRdb on the 5' RACE reads, yielding one entry per CDR3 protein. The table records some 120,000 distinct CDR3 sequences, roughly 15% of them present only once. The sequenced sample was CD8+ T cells sorted from PBMCs, obtained 5 days after the yellow fever booster vaccination. The receptors stem from a man aged 18 to 30 who received the YFV17D yellow fever vaccine.

This clonotype came up a few times. The genes are TRBV5-1 and TRBJ2-5; the D gene is possibly TRBD1 (6 bases). The CDR3 covers 15 residues. The germline CDR1 and CDR2 sequences are SGHRS and YFSETQ. Trimming removed 7 bases at V and 0 bases at J, with 16 bases between. The CDR3 DNA follows: TGCGCCAGCGCCAAGACAGGCCGGTACCAAGAGACCCAGTACTTC. Translating gives CASAKTGRYQETQYF. The full variable domain, with the rest looked up from reference TRBV5-1 and TRBJ2-5, is KAGVTQTPRYLIKTRGQQVTLSCSPISGHRSVSWYQQTPGQGLQFLFEYFSETQRNKGNFPGRFSGRQFSNSRSEMNVSTLELGDSALYLCASAKTGRYQETQYFGPGTRLLVL.

This chain links TRBV4-3 with TRBJ2-7; tentatively, D is TRBD2 (5 bases). Trimming cost V 1 base and J 3 bases, with 10 bases left between them. This CDR3 is 14 amino acids long. Germline lookup yields CDR1 LGHNA and CDR2 YSLEER. The CDR3 here is CASSQGSRDYEQYV. CDR3 DNA: TGCGCCAGCAGCCAAGGCAGCCGGGACTACGAGCAGTACGTC.

This chain joins TRBV4-3 and TRBJ1-1; no definite D call. The CDR3 totals 14 residues. V was trimmed by 4 bases and J by 6 bases, leaving 15 bases between them. Looked up from germline, CDR1 is LGHNA and CDR2 is YSLEER. The CDR3 loop is CASSRLSGGAEAFF. The CDR3 DNA sequence: TGCGCCAGCAGCCGGCTCAGTGGTGGCGCTGAAGCTTTCTTT.

The chain recombines TRBV3-1 with TRBJ2-5; 9 bases align to TRBD2. The germline V gene has CDR1 LGHDT and CDR2 YNNKEL (reference sequence). The CDR3 consists of 18 residues. The trim removed 0 bases at V and 5 bases at J, leaving 13 bases unmatched. The CDR3, as DNA: TGTGCCAGCAGCCAAGACATTCCAGGCGGGGGGGCCGATGAGACCCAGTACTTC. It encodes CASSQDIPGGGADETQYF.

This clonotype was seen ten or more times. The chain links TRBV12-3 or TRBV12-4 to TRBJ1-6; maybe TRBD1 (6 bases). The CDR3 loop spans 16 amino acids. V shed 3 bases and J shed 9 bases, with 18 bases lying between them. CDR3 sequence (DNA): TGTGCCAGCAGTTTCTCCCCTTTTGGGGGGGCTTCACCCCTCCACTTT. Translation gives CASSFSPFGGASPLHF.

The V and J genes are TRBV6-6 and TRBJ1-5, with 7 nucleotides matching TRBD1. V lost 0 bases to trimming and J lost 4 bases; unmatched junction nucleotides: 9. The length of the CDR3 is 17 residues. Germline-derived CDR1 and CDR2 are MNHNY and SVGAGI (reference sequence). In DNA, the CDR3 is TGTGCCAGCAGTTACTCTCCCCCCGGGACAGTAAATCAGCCCCAGCATTTT. Encoded protein: CASSYSPPGTVNQPQHF.

In its sample, this clonotype was seen a few times. V is TRBV29-1 and J is TRBJ2-1, with D tentatively TRBD1 or TRBD2 (5 bases each). V was cut by 7 bases and J by 0 bases, with 13 bases left in between. The germline V gene encodes CDR1 SQVTM and CDR2 ANQGSEA. The CDR3 spans 14 residues. CDR3 nucleotides: TGCAGCGGGGACGTGGTTCTCTCCTACAATGAGCAGTTCTTC. Translated, it gives CSGDVVLSYNEQFF.

The chain has TRBV29-1 and TRBJ1-1; 8 nucleotides match TRBD1. CDR3 length: 18 amino acids. Trimming cost V 1 base and J 3 bases; bases outside gene matches: 16. Per germline, CDR1 SQVTM and CDR2 ANQGSEA. Here the CDR3 reads CSVEGATGVHPWDTEAFF. The DNA for the CDR3 is TGCAGCGTTGAAGGAGCGACAGGGGTCCACCCATGGGACACTGAAGCTTTCTTT.

This clonotype was recorded at least ten times. The chain couples TRBV11-2 to TRBJ1-1, with 7 bases lining up with TRBD1. J was trimmed by 4 bases and V by 6 bases; bases with no gene match: 5. The CDR3 totals 13 residues. Germline assignment: CDR1 SGHAT and CDR2 FQNNGV. As DNA, the CDR3 is TGTGCCAGCAGGTACGCAGGGGGCACTGAAGCTTTCTTT. Protein sequence: CASRYAGGTEAFF.

This clonotype has only a few counts. This may be a read error: a much more frequent sequence differs by one nucleotide. The chain employs TRBV20-1 and TRBJ2-7; perhaps TRBD2 as D (6 bases). V was cut by 7 bases and J by 2 bases, with 15 bases left in between. Germline-derived CDR1 and CDR2 are DFQATT and SNEGSKA (reference sequence). The CDR3 loop spans 13 amino acids. The CDR3 reads CSGASEDPYEQYF. CDR3 DNA: TGCAGTGGGGCTAGCGAGGACCCCTACGAGCAGTACTTC.

Only a few counts were recorded for this clonotype. V gene TRBV19 combines with J gene TRBJ2-3; the D gene is possibly TRBD1 (5 bases). The CDR3 is 15 amino acids. The germline CDR1 and CDR2 sequences are LNHDA and SQIVND (reference sequence). The V end lost 5 bases, the J end lost 0 bases, and 12 bases lay between the germline ends. CDR3 coding DNA: TGTGCCAGTAGTTATGGGCAGGGTAGCACAGATACGCAGTATTTT. As protein: CASSYGQGSTDTQYF.

This clonotype was seen a few times. The chain is built from TRBV12-3 or TRBV12-4 and TRBJ2-5, with 8 bases identical to TRBD2. V was clipped by 10 bases and J by 2 bases; unmatched bases: 12. The CDR3 totals 15 residues. The CDR3 here is CATRRGGYDQETQYF. The CDR3 nucleotides read TGTGCCACACGTCGGGGGGGCTACGATCAAGAGACCCAGTACTTC.

The rearrangement joins TRBV29-1 to TRBJ2-3; no definite D call. CDR1 is SQVTM and CDR2 is ANQGSEA in the germline V gene. The CDR3 loop spans 12 amino acids. V was trimmed by 7 bases and J by 3 bases, leaving 11 bases between them. This CDR3 is CSGDLGTDTQYF. The DNA for the CDR3 is TGCAGCGGGGATTTGGGAACAGATACGCAGTATTTT.

In this sample, this clonotype turned up a few times. The chain carries TRBV6-5 and TRBJ1-2; D perhaps matches TRBD1 (6 bases). Trimming took 2 bases from V and 3 from J, leaving 16 bases between them. The CDR3 spans 16 residues. Per germline, CDR1 MNHEY and CDR2 SVGAGI. CDR3 in DNA: TGTGCCAGCAGTTACCGATTACAGGGTCGGGACTATGGCTACACCTTC. Residues: CASSYRLQGRDYGYTF.

This clonotype was observed a handful of times. This chain uses TRBV6-6 with TRBJ1-1, with 7 bases matching TRBD1. Per the germline V gene, CDR1 is MNHNY and CDR2 is SVGAGI (reference sequence). J was trimmed by 4 bases and V by 5 bases; bases with no gene match: 7. The CDR3 has 14 residues. CDR3 sequence (DNA): TGTGCCAGCAGTCAGACAGGGTTGGGCACTGAAGCTTTCTTT. This encodes CASSQTGLGTEAFF.

This clonotype was counted only a few times. The chain recombines TRBV12-5 with TRBJ2-5; 7 positions match TRBD2. V dropped 7 bases and J dropped 4; count of bases not matched to a gene: 21. The length of the CDR3 is 18 residues. Germline CDR1 and CDR2: LGHNT and FRNRAP. In nucleotides, the CDR3 is TGTGCTAGTGCCCTCTCCCTAGCCGGCTTTAGGGAGGGAGAGACCCAGTACTTC. This sequence encodes CASALSLAGFREGETQYF.

This clonotype was observed a few times. The genes are TRBV20-1 and TRBJ1-1, with D perhaps matching TRBD1 (6 bases). Trimming cost V 5 bases and J 2 bases, with 15 bases left between them. Germline loops: CDR1 DFQATT, CDR2 SNEGSKA (reference sequence). The CDR3 runs to 14 residues. Written as DNA, the CDR3 is TGCAGTGCTTGGGGAGAACAGGGAAACACTGAAGCTTTCTTT. Translated, it gives CSAWGEQGNTEAFF.

This clonotype was recorded at least ten times. The chain uses TRBV29-1 and TRBJ2-1, with D perhaps TRBD2 (5 bases). This CDR3 is built from 15 residues. Germline V gives CDR1 SQVTM, CDR2 ANQGSEA. The V end lost 3 bases, the J end lost 5 bases, and 17 bases lay between the germline ends. CDR3 nucleotide sequence: TGCAGCGTTGACGGACTCACCCTGCCCGACAATGAGCAGTTCTTC. Its translation is CSVDGLTLPDNEQFF.